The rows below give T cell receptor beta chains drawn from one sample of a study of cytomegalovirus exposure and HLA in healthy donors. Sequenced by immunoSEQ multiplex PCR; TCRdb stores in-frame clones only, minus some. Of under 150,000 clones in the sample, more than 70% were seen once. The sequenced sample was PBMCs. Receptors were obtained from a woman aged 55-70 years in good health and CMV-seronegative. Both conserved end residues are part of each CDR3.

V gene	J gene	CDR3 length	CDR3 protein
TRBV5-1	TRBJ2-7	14	CASSLIDTSYEQYF
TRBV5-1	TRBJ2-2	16	CASSSRGGLNTGELFF
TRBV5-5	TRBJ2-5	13	CASRSGGAGTQYF
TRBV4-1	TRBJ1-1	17	CASSQDTGRRGNTEAFF
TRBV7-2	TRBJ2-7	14	CASSSRQGAYEQYF
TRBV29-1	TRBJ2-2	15	CSVGVVAGGTGELFF
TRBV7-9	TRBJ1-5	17	CASSLQPGQGLGQPQHF
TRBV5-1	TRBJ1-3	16	CASSWSGTGSGNTIYF
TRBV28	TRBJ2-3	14	CASVPGSATDTQYF
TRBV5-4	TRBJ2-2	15	CASSGGTANTGELFF
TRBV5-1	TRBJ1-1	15	CASSEPGQKNTEAFF
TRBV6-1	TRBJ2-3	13	CASSVEGTDTQYF
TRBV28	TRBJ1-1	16	CASSLFGSTKNTEAFF
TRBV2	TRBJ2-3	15	CASLRDRGDTDTQYF
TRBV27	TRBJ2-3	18	CASSGPGSGDRRTDTQYF
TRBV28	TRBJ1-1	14	CASSSGQQNTEAFF
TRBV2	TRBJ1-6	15	CASRHARQAGSPLHF
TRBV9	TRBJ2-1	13	CASSVGGHNEQFF
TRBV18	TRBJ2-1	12	CASSPGLFEQFF
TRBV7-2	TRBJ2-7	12	CASSTSGREQYF
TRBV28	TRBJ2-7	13	CASSPMTGYEQYF
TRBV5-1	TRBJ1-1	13	CASSWGTGTEAFF
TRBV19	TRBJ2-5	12	CASSIGQETQYF
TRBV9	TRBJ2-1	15	CASSVQPGTYNEQFF
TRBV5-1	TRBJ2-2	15	CASSLGESTTGELFF